This T cell receptor beta chain emerged from a study of TIL therapy for anti-PD-1-resistant metastatic lung cancer. Study in general: Tumors were harvested before any PD-1/PD-L1 blockade. By whole-exome sequencing, median non-synonymous tumor mutation burden was less than 1.6 mutations per megabase.

The libraries were made with immunoSEQ v3. Libraries were sequenced to 2.2 million or so read pairs (survey) or roughly 5-6.5 million (deep). Some clones are missing from TCRdb's copy, which holds only in-frame ones; the method was immunoSEQ multiplex PCR. The table lists under 65,000 clones, approximately 78% of them singletons, with roughly 3% in the top ten. The germline V gene encodes CDR1 SGHTA and CDR2 FQGNSA. The CDR3 totals 14 residues. The V and J ends lost 4 bases and 6 bases, in that order; junction bases with no gene match: 3. The sample's time point: pre-treatment sample, taken before nivolumab and TIL therapy. Stage 4 NSCLC adults joined between 2017 and January 2020.

The V and J genes are TRBV7-2 and TRBJ2-1; 10 nucleotides line up with TRBD2. The sequencing used blood, collected at baseline. The clonotype was recovered from a person aged 25 to 80 with non-small cell lung cancer. The CDR3 sequence: CASSSGTSVNEQFF. The DNA for the CDR3 is TGTGCCAGCAGCTCCGGGACTAGCGTCAATGAGCAGTTCTTC. Complete variable domain (other parts from reference TRBV7-2 and TRBJ2-1): GAGVSQSPSNKVTEKGKDVELRCDPISGHTALYWYRQSLGQGLEFLIYFQGNSAPDKSGLPSDRFSAERTGGSVSTLTIQRTQQEDSAVYLCASSSGTSVNEQFFGPGTRLTVL.